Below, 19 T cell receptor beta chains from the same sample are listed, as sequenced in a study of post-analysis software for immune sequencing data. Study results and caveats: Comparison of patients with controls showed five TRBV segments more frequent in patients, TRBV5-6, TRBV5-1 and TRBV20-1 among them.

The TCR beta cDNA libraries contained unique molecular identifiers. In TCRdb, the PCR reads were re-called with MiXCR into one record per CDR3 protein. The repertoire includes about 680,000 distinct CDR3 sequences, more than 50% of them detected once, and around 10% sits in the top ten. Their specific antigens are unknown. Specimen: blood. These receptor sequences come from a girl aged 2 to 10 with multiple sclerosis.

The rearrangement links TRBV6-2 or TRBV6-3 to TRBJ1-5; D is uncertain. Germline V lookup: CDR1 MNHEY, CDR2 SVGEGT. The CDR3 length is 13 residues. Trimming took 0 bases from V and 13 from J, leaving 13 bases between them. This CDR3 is CASSYSTGLYQHF. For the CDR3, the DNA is TGTGCCAGCAGTTACTCGACGGGTTTGTATCAGCATTTT.

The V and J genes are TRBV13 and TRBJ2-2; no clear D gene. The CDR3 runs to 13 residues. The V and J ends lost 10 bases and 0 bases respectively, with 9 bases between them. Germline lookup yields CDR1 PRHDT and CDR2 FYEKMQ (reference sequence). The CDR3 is CANQVANTGELFF. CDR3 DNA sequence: TGTGCCAACCAAGTGGCGAACACCGGGGAGCTGTTTTTT.

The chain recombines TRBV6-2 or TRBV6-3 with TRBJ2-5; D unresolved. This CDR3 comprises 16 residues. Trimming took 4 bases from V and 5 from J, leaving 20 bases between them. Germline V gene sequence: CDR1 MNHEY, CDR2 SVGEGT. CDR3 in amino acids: CASSSVKVFPWETQYF. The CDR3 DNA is TGTGCCAGCAGTTCGGTGAAGGTCTTCCCTTGGGAGACCCAGTACTTC.

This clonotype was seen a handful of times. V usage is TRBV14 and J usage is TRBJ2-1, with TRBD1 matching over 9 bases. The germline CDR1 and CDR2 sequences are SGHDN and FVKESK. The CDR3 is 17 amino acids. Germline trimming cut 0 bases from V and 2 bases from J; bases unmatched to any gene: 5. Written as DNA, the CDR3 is TGTGCCAGCAGCCAAGATAAACGGGACAGGGCCTACAATGAGCAGTTCTTC. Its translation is CASSQDKRDRAYNEQFF. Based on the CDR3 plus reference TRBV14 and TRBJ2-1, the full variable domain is EAGVTQFPSHSVIEKGQTVTLRCDPISGHDNLYWYRRVMGKEIKFLLHFVKESKQDESGMPNNRFLAERTGGTYSTLKVQPAELEDSGVYFCASSQDKRDRAYNEQFFGPGTRLTVL.

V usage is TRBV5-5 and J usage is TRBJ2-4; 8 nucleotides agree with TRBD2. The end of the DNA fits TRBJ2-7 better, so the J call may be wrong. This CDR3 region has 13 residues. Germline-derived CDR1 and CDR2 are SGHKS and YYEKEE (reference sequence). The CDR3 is CASGTGGASEQYF. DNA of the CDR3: TGTGCCAGCGGTACGGGGGGGGCTAGCGAGCAGTACTTC.

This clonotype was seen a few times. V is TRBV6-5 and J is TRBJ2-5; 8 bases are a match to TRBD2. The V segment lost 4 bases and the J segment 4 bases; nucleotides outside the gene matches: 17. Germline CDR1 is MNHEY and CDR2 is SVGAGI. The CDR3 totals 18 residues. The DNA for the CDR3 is TGTGCCAGCAGTTCTCTCCTCGCGACCGGGACTAGTGGAGAGACCCAGTACTTC. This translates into CASSSLLATGTSGETQYF.

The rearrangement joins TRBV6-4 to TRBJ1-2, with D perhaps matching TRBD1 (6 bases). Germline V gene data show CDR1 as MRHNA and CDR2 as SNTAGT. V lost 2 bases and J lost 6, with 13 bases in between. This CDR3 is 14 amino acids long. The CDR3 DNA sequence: TGTGCCAGCAGTGACGAGGGAGGGGGTGATGGCTACACCTTC. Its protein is CASSDEGGGDGYTF.

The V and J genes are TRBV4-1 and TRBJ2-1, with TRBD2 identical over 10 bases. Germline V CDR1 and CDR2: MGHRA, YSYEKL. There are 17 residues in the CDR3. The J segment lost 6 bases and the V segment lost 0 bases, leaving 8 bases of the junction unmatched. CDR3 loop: CASSQESGIAGGNEQFF. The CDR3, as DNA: TGCGCCAGCAGCCAAGAAAGTGGGATAGCGGGGGGCAATGAGCAGTTCTTC.

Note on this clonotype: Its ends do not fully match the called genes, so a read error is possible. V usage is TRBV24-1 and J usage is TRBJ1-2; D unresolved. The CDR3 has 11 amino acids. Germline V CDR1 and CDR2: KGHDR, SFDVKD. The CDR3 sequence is CVTSDQVGYTF. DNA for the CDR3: TGTGTCACCAGTGACCAAGTCGGCTACACCTTC.

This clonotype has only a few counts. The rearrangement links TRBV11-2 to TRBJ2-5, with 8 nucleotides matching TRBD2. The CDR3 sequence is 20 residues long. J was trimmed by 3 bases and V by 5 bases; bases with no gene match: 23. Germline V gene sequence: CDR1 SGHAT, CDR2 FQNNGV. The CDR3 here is CASSSGGGGKLGMRKETQYF. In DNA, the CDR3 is TGTGCCAGCAGCAGCGGGGGTGGGGGCAAATTGGGTATGAGAAAAGAGACCCAGTACTTC.

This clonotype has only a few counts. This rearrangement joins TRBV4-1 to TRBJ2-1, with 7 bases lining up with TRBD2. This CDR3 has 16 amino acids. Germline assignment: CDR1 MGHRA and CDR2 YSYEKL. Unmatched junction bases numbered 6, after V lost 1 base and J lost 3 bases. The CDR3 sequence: CASSQVGRERYNEQFF. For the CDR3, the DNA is TGCGCCAGCAGCCAAGTAGGGCGGGAGCGCTACAATGAGCAGTTCTTC.

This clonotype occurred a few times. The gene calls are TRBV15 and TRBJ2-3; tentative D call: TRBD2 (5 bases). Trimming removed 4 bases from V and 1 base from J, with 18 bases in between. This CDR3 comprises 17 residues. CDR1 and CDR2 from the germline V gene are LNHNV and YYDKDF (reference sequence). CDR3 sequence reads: CATSTPPGRTGTDTQYF. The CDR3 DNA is TGTGCCACCAGCACACCCCCGGGGAGAACAGGCACAGATACGCAGTATTTT.

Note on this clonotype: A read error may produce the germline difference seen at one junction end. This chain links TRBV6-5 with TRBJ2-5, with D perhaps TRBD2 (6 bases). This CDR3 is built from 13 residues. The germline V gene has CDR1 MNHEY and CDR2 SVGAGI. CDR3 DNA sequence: TGTGCCAGCAGGCCAAGACTAGAAGAAACCCAGTACTTC. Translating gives CASRPRLEETQYF.

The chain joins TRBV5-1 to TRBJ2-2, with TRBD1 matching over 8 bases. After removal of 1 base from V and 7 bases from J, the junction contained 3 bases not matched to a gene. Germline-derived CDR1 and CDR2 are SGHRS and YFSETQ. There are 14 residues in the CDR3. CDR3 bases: TGCGCCAGCAGCTTGACAGACAGGGGCGGGGAGCTGTTTTTT. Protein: CASSLTDRGGELFF.

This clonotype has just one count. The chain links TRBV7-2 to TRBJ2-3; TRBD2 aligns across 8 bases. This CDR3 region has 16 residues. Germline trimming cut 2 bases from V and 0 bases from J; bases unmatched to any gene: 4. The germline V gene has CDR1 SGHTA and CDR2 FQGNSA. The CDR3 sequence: CASSLLLADSTDTQYF. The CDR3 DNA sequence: TGTGCCAGCAGCTTATTACTAGCGGACAGCACAGATACGCAGTATTTT.

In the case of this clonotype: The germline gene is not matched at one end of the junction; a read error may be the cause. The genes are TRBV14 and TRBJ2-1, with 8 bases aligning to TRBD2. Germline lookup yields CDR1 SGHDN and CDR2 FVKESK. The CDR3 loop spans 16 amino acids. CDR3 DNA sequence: TGTGCCAGCAGCCAACGTAGCGGGGAGGGCTACAATAAGCAGTTCTTC. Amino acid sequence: CASSQRSGEGYNKQFF. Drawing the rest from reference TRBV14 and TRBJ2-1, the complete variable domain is EAGVTQFPSHSVIEKGQTVTLRCDPISGHDNLYWYRRVMGKEIKFLLHFVKESKQDESGMPNNRFLAERTGGTYSTLKVQPAELEDSGVYFCASSQRSGEGYNKQFFGPGTRLTVL.

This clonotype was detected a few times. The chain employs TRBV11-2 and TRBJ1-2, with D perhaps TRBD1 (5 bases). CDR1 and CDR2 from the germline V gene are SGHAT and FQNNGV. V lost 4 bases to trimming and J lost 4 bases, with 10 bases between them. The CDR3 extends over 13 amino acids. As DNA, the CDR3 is TGTGCCAGCAGCTCGGGACCTACCTATGGCTACACCTTC. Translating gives CASSSGPTYGYTF.

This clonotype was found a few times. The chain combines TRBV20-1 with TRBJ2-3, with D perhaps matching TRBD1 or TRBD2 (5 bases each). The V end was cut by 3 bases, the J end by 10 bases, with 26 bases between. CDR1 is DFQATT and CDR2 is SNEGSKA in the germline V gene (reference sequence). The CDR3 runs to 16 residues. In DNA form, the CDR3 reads TGCAGTGCTAGGAATGGGGCACTAGATTCCGCCGGAGCGCAGTATTTT. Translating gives CSARNGALDSAGAQYF.

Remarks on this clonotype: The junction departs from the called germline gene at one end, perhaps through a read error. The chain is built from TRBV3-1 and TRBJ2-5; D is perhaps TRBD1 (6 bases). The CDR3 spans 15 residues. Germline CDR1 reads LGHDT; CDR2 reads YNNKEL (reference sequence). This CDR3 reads CASSQVTRGRETQYF. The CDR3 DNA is TGTGCCAGCAGTCAAGTTACAAGGGGGAGAGAGACCCAGTACTTC.